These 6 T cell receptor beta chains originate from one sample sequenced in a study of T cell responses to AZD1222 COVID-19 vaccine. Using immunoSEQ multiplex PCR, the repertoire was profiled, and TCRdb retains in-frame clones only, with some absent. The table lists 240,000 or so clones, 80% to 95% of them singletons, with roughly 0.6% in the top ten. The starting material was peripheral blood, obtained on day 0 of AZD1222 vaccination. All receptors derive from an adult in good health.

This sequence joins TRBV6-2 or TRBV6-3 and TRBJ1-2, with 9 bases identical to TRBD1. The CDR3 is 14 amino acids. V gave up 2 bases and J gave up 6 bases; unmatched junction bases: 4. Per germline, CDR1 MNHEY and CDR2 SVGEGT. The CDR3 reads CASSYLGTGHGYTF. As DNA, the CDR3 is TGTGCCAGCAGTTACCTAGGGACAGGGCATGGCTACACCTTC.

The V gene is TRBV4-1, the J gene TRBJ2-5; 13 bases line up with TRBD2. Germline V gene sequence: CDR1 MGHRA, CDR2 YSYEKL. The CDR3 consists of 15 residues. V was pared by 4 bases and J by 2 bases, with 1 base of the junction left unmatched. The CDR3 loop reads CASSPGLAGQETQYF. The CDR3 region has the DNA TGCGCCAGCAGCCCGGGACTAGCGGGACAAGAGACCCAGTACTTC.

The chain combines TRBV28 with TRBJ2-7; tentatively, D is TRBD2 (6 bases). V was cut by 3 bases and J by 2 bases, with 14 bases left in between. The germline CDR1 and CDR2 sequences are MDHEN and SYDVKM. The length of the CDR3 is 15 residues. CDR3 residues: CASSFQKREAYEQYF. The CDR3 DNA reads TGTGCCAGCAGTTTCCAGAAGAGGGAGGCCTACGAGCAGTACTTC.

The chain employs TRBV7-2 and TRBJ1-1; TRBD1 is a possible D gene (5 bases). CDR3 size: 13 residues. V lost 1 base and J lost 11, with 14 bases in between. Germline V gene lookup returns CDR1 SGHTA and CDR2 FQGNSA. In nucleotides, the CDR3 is TGTGCCAGCAGCTTAGTAGGTAGGGGAGGGGCTTTCTTT. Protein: CASSLVGRGGAFF.

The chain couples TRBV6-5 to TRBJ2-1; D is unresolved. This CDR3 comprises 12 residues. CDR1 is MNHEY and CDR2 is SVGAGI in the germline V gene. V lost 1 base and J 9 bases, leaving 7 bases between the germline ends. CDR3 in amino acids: CASSYWRGEQFF. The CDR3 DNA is TGTGCCAGCAGTTACTGGCGAGGTGAGCAGTTCTTC.

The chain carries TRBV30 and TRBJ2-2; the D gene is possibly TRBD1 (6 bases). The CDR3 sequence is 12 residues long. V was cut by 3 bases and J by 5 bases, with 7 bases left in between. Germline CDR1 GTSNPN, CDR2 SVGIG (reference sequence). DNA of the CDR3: TGTGCCTGGAGCAGGGGTACCGGGGAGCTGTTTTTT. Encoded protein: CAWSRGTGELFF.